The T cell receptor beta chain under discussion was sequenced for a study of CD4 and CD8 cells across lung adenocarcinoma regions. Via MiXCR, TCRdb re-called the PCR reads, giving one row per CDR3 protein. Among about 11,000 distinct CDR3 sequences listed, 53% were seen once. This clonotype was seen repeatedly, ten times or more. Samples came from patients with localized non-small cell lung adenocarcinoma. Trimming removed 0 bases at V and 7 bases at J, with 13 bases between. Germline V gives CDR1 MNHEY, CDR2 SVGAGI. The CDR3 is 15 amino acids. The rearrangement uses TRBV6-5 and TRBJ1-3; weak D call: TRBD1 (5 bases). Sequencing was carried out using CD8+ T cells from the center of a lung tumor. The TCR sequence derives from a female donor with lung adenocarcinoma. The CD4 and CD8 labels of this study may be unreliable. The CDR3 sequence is CASSYSTTAGNTIYF. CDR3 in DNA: TGTGCCAGCAGTTACTCGACGACAGCCGGGAACACCATATATTTT.